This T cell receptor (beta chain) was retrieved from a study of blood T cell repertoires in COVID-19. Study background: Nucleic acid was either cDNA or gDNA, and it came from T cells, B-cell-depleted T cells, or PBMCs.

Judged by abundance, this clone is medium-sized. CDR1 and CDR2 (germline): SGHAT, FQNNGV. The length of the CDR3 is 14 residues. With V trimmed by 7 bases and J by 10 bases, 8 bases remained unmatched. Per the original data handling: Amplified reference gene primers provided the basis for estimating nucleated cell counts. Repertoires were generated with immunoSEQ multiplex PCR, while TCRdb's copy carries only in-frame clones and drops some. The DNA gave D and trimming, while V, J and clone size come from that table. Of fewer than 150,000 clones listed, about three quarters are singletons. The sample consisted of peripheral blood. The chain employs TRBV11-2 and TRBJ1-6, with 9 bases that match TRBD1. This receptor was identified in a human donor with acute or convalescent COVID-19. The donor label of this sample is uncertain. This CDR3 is CASTRQGDLSPLHF. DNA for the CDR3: TGTGCCAGCACCAGACAGGGGGATTTGTCACCCCTCCACTTT.